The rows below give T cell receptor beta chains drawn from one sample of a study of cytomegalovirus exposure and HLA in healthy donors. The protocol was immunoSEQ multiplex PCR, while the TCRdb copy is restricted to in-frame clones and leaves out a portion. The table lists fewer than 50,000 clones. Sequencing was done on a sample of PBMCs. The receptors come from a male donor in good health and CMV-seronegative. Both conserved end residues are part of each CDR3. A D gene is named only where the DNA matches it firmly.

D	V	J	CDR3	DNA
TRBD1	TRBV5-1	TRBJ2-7	CASSLHAGTGGSYEQYF	TGCGCCAGCAGCCTACACGCCGGGACAGGGGGCTCCTACGAGCAGTACTTC
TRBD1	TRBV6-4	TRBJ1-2	CASSDPSGGGGYTF	TGTGCCAGCAGTGACCCCTCAGGGGGCGGGGGCTACACCTTC
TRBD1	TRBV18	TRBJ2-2	CASSLTGGNSGELFF	TGTGCCAGCTCCCTCACAGGGGGCAACTCCGGGGAGCTGTTTTTT
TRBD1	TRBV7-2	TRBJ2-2	CASSRTGGTNTGELFF	TGTGCCAGCAGCCGGACAGGGGGCACCAACACCGGGGAGCTGTTTTTT
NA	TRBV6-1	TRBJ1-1	CASSEEEGRGTEAFF	TGCGCCAGCAGTGAAGAGGAAGGGAGAGGCACTGAAGCTTTCTTT
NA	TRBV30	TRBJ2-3	CAWKGGATDTQYF	TGTGCCTGGAAGGGAGGCGCTACAGATACGCAGTATTTT
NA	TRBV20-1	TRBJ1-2	CSTPMGEGYTF	TGCAGTACTCCCATGGGCGAGGGCTACACCTTC
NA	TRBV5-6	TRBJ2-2	CASSPEYSNTGELFF	TGTGCCAGCAGCCCAGAATACAGCAACACCGGGGAGCTGTTTTTT
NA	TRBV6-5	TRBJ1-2	CASSPGGTSYYGYTF	TGTGCCAGCAGTCCGGGGGGGACTAGCTACTATGGCTACACCTTC
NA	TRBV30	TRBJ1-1	CAWDSDLIEAFF	TGTGCCTGGGACTCCGATCTTATTGAAGCTTTCTTT
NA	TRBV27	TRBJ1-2	CASSLWAMDSSQIYGYTF	TGTGCCAGCAGTCTCTGGGCCATGGACAGCTCCCAAATCTATGGCTACACCTTC
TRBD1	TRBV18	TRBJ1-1	CASSASGGASEAFF	TGTGCCAGCTCCGCTTCAGGGGGCGCCTCTGAAGCTTTCTTT
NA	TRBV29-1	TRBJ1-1	CSARELMDTEAFF	TGCAGCGCCCGGGAATTAATGGACACTGAAGCTTTCTTT
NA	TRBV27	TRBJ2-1	CASSLSSVGSVTYNEQFF	TGTGCCAGCAGTTTATCGAGTGTTGGTAGCGTAACCTACAATGAGCAGTTCTTC
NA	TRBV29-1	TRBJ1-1	CSASLTGGGEAFF	TGCAGCGCTTCCCTTACCGGGGGGGGCGAAGCTTTCTTT
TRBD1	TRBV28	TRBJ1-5	CASSPRDRGFLFQGNQPQHF	TGTGCCAGCAGTCCAAGGGACAGGGGGTTTCTATTTCAGGGCAATCAGCCCCAGCATTTT
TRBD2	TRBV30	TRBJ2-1	CAWTSGRTYNEQFF	TGTGCCTGGACTAGCGGGAGGACCTACAATGAGCAGTTCTTC
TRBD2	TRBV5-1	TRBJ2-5	CASSFLAGGPEQYF	TGCGCCAGCAGCTTTTTAGCGGGAGGGCCTGAGCAGTACTTC
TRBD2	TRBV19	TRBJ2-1	CASSIDTKAGVAYNEQFF	TGTGCCAGTAGTATCGATACTAAAGCGGGAGTAGCTTACAATGAGCAGTTCTTC
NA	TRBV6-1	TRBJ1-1	CASSPVRPEAFF	TGTGCCAGCAGCCCGGTGAGGCCTGAAGCTTTCTTT
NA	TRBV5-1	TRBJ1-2	CASSLESGTGYTF	TGCGCCAGCAGCTTGGAGTCGGGAACTGGCTACACCTTC
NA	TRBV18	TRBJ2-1	CASSPPATRDEQFF	TGTGCCAGCTCACCACCCGCGACTAGGGATGAGCAGTTCTTC
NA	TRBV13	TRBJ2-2	CASSQTGELFF	TGTGCCAGCAGCCAAACCGGGGAGCTGTTTTTT
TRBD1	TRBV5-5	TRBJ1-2	CASSLGGTAVYGYTF	TGTGCCAGCAGCTTGGGCGGGACAGCGGTGTACGGCTACACCTTC
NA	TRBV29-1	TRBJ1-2	CSVAVTGAGGYTF	TGCAGCGTTGCGGTTACTGGGGCCGGTGGCTACACCTTC
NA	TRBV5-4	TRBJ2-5	CASSPQGVEGETQYF	TGTGCCAGCAGCCCACAGGGCGTAGAGGGAGAGACCCAGTACTTC
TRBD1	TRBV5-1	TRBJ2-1	CASSLDAAGQGVDEQFF	TGCGCCAGCAGCTTGGACGCCGCTGGACAGGGGGTCGATGAGCAGTTCTTC
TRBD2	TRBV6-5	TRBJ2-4	CASSSGLNADIQYF	TGTGCCAGCAGTTCGGGACTAAACGCGGACATTCAGTACTTC
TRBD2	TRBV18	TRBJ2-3	CASSSDGRAEDTDTQYF	TGTGCCAGCTCATCAGATGGGAGGGCGGAGGACACAGATACGCAGTATTTT
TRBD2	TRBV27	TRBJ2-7	CASSSTSGALYEQYF	TGTGCCAGCAGTTCCACTAGCGGGGCCTTATACGAGCAGTACTTC
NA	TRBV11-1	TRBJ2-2	CASSLVVNMGSVYTGELFF	TGTGCCAGCAGCTTAGTGGTTAATATGGGGAGCGTATACACCGGGGAGCTGTTTTTT
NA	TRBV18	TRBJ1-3	CASSPASGYSGNTIYF	TGTGCCAGCTCACCAGCATCCGGGTACTCTGGAAACACCATATATTTT